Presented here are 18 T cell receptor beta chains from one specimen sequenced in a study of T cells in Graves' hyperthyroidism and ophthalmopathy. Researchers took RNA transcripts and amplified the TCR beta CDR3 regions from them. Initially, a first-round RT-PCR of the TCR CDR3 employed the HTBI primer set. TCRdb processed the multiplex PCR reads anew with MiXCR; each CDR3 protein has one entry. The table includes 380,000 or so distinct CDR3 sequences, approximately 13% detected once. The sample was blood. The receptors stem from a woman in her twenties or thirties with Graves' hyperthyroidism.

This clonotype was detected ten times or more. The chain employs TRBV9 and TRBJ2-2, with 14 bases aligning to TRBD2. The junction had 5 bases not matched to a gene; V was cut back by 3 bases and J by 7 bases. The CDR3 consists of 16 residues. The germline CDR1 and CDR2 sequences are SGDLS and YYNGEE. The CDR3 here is CASSARLAGGIGELFF. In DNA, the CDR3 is TGTGCCAGCAGCGCCCGACTAGCGGGAGGGATCGGGGAGCTGTTTTTT.

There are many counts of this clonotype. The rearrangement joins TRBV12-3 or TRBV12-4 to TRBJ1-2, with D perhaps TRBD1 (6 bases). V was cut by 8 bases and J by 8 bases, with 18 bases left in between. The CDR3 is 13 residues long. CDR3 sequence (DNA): TGTGCCAGCGGTAACCCCGGGGGCTACGGCTACACCTTC. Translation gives CASGNPGGYGYTF.

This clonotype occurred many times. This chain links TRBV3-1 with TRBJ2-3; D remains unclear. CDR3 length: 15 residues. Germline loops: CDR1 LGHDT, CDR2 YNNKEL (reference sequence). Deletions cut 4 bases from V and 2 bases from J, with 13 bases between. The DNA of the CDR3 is TGTGCCAGCAGCCCTACGAACTCCAACACAGATACGCAGTATTTT. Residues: CASSPTNSNTDTQYF.

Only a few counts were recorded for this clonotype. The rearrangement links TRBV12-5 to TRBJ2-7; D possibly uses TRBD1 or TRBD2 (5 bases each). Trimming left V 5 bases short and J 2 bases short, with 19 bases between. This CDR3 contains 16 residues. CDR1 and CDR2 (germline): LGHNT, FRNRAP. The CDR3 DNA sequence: TGTGCTAGTGGTCTCCCGGGACGGGGTTCGGCCTACGAGCAGTACTTC. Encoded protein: CASGLPGRGSAYEQYF.

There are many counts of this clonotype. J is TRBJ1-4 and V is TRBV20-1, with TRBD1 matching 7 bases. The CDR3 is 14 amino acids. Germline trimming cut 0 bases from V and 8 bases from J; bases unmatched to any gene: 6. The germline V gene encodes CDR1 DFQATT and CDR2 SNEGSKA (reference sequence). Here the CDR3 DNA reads TGCAGTGCTAGAGATGAGTGGACAGGCGAAAAACTGTTTTTT. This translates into CSARDEWTGEKLFF.

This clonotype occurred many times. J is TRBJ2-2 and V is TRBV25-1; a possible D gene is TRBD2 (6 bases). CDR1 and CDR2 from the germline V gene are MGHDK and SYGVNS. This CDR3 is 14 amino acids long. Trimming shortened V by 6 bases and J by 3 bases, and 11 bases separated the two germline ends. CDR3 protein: CASSSRGDTGELFF. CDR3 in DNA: TGTGCCAGCAGCTCACGCGGGGACACCGGGGAGCTGTTTTTT.

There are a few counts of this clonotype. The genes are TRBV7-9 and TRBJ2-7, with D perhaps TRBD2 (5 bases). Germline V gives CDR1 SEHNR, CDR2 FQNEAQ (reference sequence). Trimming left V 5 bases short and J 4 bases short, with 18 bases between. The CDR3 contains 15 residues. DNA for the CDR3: TGTGCCAGCAGCCCCGCGGCGGGCCGAGGTTACGAGCAGTACTTC. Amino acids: CASSPAAGRGYEQYF.

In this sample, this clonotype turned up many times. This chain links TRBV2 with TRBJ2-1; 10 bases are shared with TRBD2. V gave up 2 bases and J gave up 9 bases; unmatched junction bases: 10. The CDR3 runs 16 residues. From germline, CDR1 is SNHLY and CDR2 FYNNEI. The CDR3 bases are TGTGCCAGCAGTGAAACCCCTAGCGGGAGAGGCGGTGAGCAGTTCTTC. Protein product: CASSETPSGRGGEQFF.

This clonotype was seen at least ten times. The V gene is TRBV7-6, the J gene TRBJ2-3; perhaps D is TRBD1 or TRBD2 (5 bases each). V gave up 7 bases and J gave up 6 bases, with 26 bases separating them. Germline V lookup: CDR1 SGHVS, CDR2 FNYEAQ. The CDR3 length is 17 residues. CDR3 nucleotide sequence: TGTGCCAGCACCCGCCGGCTGAGGACTGCCAGGGTTGATACGCAGTATTTT. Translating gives CASTRRLRTARVDTQYF. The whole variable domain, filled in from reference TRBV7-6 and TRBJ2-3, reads GAGVSQSPRYKVTKRGQDVALRCDPISGHVSLYWYRQALGQGPEFLTYFNYEAQQDKSGLPNDRFSAERPEGSISTLTIQRTEQRDSAMYRCASTRRLRTARVDTQYFGPGTRLTVL.

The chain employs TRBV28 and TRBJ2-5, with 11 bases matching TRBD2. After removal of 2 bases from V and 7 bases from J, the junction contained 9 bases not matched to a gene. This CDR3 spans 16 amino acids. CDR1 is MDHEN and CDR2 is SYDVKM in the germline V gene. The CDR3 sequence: CASSLGIGTSGRTQYF. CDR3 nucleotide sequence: TGTGCCAGCAGTTTAGGCATCGGGACTAGCGGTAGGACCCAGTACTTC.

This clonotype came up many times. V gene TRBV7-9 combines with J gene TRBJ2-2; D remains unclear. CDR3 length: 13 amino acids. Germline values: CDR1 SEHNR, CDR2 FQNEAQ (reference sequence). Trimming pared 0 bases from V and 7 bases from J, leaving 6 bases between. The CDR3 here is CASSLATGGELFF. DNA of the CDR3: TGTGCCAGCAGCTTAGCGACGGGCGGGGAGCTGTTTTTT.

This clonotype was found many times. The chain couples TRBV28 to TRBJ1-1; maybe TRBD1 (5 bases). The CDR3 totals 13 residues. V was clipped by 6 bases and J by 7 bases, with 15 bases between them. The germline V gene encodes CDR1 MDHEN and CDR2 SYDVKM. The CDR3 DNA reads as TGTGCCAGCAGCTTGGGGGATTTGGGTGAAGCTTTCTTT. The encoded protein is CASSLGDLGEAFF.

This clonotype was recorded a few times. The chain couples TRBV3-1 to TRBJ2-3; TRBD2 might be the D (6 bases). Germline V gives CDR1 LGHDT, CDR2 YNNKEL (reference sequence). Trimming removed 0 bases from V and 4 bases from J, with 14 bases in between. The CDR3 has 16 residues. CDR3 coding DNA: TGTGCCAGCAGCCAAGACGATAGCGGATCCCCAGATACGCAGTATTTT. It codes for CASSQDDSGSPDTQYF.

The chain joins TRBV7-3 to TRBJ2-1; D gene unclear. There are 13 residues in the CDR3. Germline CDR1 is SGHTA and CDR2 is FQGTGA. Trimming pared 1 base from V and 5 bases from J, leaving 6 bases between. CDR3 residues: CASSLIGDNEQFF. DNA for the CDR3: TGTGCCAGCAGCTTAATAGGAGACAATGAGCAGTTCTTC.

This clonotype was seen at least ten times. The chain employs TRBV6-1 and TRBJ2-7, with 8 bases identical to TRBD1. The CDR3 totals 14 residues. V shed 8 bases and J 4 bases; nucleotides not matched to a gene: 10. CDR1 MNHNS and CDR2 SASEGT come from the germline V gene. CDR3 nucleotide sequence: TGTGCCAGCCAAACCGGGACAGGACCGTACGAGCAGTACTTC. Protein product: CASQTGTGPYEQYF.

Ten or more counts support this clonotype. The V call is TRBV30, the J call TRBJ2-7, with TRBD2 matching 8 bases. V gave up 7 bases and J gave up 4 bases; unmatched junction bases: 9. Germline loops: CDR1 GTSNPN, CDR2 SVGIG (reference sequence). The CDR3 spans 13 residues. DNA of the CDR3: TGTGCCTCCGAGCGGGAGCAAAGTTACGAGCAGTACTTC. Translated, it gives CASEREQSYEQYF. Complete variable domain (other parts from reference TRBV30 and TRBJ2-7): SQTIHQWPATLVQPVGSPLSLECTVEGTSNPNLYWYRQAAGRGLQLLFYSVGIGQISSEVPQNLSASRPQDRQFILSSKKLLLSDSGFYLCASEREQSYEQYFGPGTRLTVT.

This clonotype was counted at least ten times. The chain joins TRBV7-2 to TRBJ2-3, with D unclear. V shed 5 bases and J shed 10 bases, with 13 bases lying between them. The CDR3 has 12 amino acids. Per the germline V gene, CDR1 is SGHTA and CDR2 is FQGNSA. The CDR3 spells CASSRLSEAQYF. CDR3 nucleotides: TGTGCCAGCAGCCGATTAAGCGAAGCGCAGTATTTT.

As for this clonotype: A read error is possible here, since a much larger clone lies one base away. The CDR3: CASSSADAAGSSYNEQFF. CDR3 bases: TGTGCCAGCAGCTCAGCCGACGCGGCTGGAAGCTCCTACAATGAGCAGTTCTTC. The V and J genes are TRBV7-9 and TRBJ2-1; no firm D call. Deletions cut 4 bases from V and 0 bases from J, with 19 bases between. Germline lookup yields CDR1 SEHNR and CDR2 FQNEAQ (reference sequence). The CDR3 loop spans 18 amino acids.